A selection of T cell receptor beta chains follows, all from one sample in a study of T-cell reconstitution after alpha-beta-depleted transplantation in children. A single record per CDR3 protein comes from TCRdb applying MiXCR to the PCR reads. The sample holds some 550,000 distinct CDR3 sequences, roughly 23% seen once. Source: PBMCs, mostly from graft donor cells, taken 360 days after TCRalphabeta/CD19-depleted stem cell transplant. The origin of the receptors is a boy under two years old who had a stem cell transplant for acute myeloid leukemia, so the T cells may come from the graft donor. The conserved cysteine and the conserved F or W are not part of the CDR3 here.

v_call: TRBV4-1
j_call: TRBJ2-1
cdr3_aa: ASSHLRLGNEQF

v_call: TRBV5-1
j_call: TRBJ1-2
cdr3_aa: ASRPGTTYGYT

v_call: TRBV7-8
j_call: TRBJ1-5
cdr3_aa: ASSSPTGPNQPQH

v_call: TRBV7-3
j_call: TRBJ2-2
cdr3_aa: ASSLSVGRETGELF

v_call: TRBV20-1
j_call: TRBJ1-2
cdr3_aa: SAPIPDGYGYT

v_call: TRBV21-1
j_call: TRBJ2-5
cdr3_aa: ASSEGQGGETQY

v_call: TRBV6-2/TRBV6-3
j_call: TRBJ2-7
cdr3_aa: ASSTTGPVYEQY

v_call: TRBV12-3/TRBV12-4
j_call: TRBJ2-7
cdr3_aa: ASSFRGGAYEQY

v_call: TRBV5-6
j_call: TRBJ1-1
cdr3_aa: ASSLESEAF

v_call: TRBV20-1
j_call: TRBJ2-4
cdr3_aa: SARDSQGAKNIQY

v_call: TRBV5-4
j_call: TRBJ2-3
cdr3_aa: ASSSGGIAQY

v_call: TRBV13
j_call: TRBJ1-1
cdr3_aa: ASSLDGENTEAF

v_call: TRBV7-9
j_call: TRBJ1-2
cdr3_aa: ASSLAGMDRASGGYT

v_call: TRBV12-3/TRBV12-4
j_call: TRBJ2-3
cdr3_aa: ASRGLAGGPRTDTQY

v_call: TRBV27
j_call: TRBJ2-7
cdr3_aa: ASSFGDSL

v_call: TRBV12-3/TRBV12-4
j_call: TRBJ2-1
cdr3_aa: ASSLAHTNEQF

v_call: TRBV7-2
j_call: TRBJ2-1
cdr3_aa: ASSFPEYNEQF

v_call: TRBV5-1
j_call: TRBJ2-4
cdr3_aa: ASSRGLTDIQY

v_call: TRBV7-6
j_call: TRBJ2-5
cdr3_aa: ASSFADRGETQY

v_call: TRBV28
j_call: TRBJ1-6
cdr3_aa: ASSPPREGGKNSPLH

v_call: TRBV20-1
j_call: TRBJ2-6
cdr3_aa: SVPLWEGSGANVLT

v_call: TRBV20-1
j_call: TRBJ2-7
cdr3_aa: SASLAGSSYEQY

v_call: TRBV29-1
j_call: TRBJ2-7
cdr3_aa: SVESGVSYEQY

v_call: TRBV7-3
j_call: TRBJ2-2
cdr3_aa: ASSLAGGTLGTGELF

v_call: TRBV15
j_call: TRBJ2-5
cdr3_aa: ATSPERGAGETQY

v_call: TRBV5-1
j_call: TRBJ2-5
cdr3_aa: ASSVQRRDQETQY

v_call: TRBV10-3
j_call: TRBJ1-6
cdr3_aa: AISEGTDSLL

v_call: TRBV4-3
j_call: TRBJ2-2
cdr3_aa: ASSQGTGRTGELF

v_call: TRBV20-1
j_call: TRBJ2-5
cdr3_aa: SAVLAGGQETQY

v_call: TRBV10-3
j_call: TRBJ2-7
cdr3_aa: AISALLYEQY

v_call: TRBV10-3
j_call: TRBJ2-5
cdr3_aa: AISPETLRDSQETQY

v_call: TRBV12-3/TRBV12-4
j_call: TRBJ2-5
cdr3_aa: ASSLRNLQETQY

v_call: TRBV18
j_call: TRBJ1-5
cdr3_aa: ASSSGTGANQPQH

v_call: TRBV20-1
j_call: TRBJ1-6
cdr3_aa: SARGRFENSPLH

v_call: TRBV15
j_call: TRBJ2-1
cdr3_aa: ATSRGIVNEQF

v_call: TRBV12-3/TRBV12-4
j_call: TRBJ1-1
cdr3_aa: ASSQQVLNTEAF

v_call: TRBV29-1
j_call: TRBJ2-7
cdr3_aa: SVEAANYEQY

v_call: TRBV5-6
j_call: TRBJ2-1
cdr3_aa: ASSLVLAAPNEQF

v_call: TRBV28
j_call: TRBJ2-1
cdr3_aa: ASSFFRDNEQF

v_call: TRBV28
j_call: TRBJ2-5
cdr3_aa: ASRTLGRGETQY

v_call: TRBV10-3
j_call: TRBJ2-7
cdr3_aa: AISEQGPAYEQY

v_call: TRBV20-1
j_call: TRBJ1-2
cdr3_aa: SAWGNGYT

v_call: TRBV6-4
j_call: TRBJ1-4
cdr3_aa: ASSAGNRGNEKLF

v_call: TRBV24-1
j_call: TRBJ2-1
cdr3_aa: ATSETGLAGKNEQF

v_call: TRBV6-1
j_call: TRBJ1-2
cdr3_aa: ASSQGRTPNYGYT

v_call: TRBV20-1
j_call: TRBJ2-3
cdr3_aa: SANLGGSTDTQY

v_call: TRBV7-2
j_call: TRBJ1-4
cdr3_aa: ASSLGMREKLF

v_call: TRBV12-3/TRBV12-4
j_call: TRBJ1-2
cdr3_aa: ASSLVSGGYYGYT

v_call: TRBV29-1
j_call: TRBJ2-3
cdr3_aa: SVGGWRTGIDTQY

v_call: TRBV20-1
j_call: TRBJ2-7
cdr3_aa: SAEGQGYEQY

v_call: TRBV28
j_call: TRBJ2-3
cdr3_aa: ASSLELAPFTDTQY

v_call: TRBV28
j_call: TRBJ1-1
cdr3_aa: ASSSAREGVTEAF

v_call: TRBV20-1
j_call: TRBJ2-5
cdr3_aa: SALGLKETQY

v_call: TRBV7-7
j_call: TRBJ2-5
cdr3_aa: ASSPGLGDGETQY

v_call: TRBV7-2
j_call: TRBJ2-7
cdr3_aa: ASSLTDRYEQY

v_call: TRBV25-1
j_call: TRBJ2-1
cdr3_aa: ASSARVVPGGIQWNEQF

v_call: TRBV6-1
j_call: TRBJ2-2
cdr3_aa: ASSPGTDTGELF

v_call: TRBV15
j_call: TRBJ2-2
cdr3_aa: ATSRRLTGKDTGELF

v_call: TRBV6-4
j_call: TRBJ1-2
cdr3_aa: ASSTERTGRPTLYGYT